The 4 T cell receptor beta chains below come from one sample, sequenced in a study of cytomegalovirus exposure and HLA in healthy donors. Profiling relied on immunoSEQ multiplex PCR, and the TCRdb table lists in-frame clones only, not all of them. The table has fewer than 85,000 clones, approximately 94% seen once. Sequenced material: PBMCs. The receptors come from a woman aged 18 to 35 in good health and CMV-seronegative.

The chain recombines TRBV19 with TRBJ1-1; D uncertain. Trimming left V 3 bases short and J 1 base short, with 6 bases between. The germline CDR1 and CDR2 sequences are LNHDA and SQIVND (reference sequence). The CDR3 spans 13 residues. This chain's CDR3 is CASSIEANTEAFF. CDR3 nucleotide sequence: TGTGCCAGTAGTATTGAGGCGAACACTGAAGCTTTCTTT.

The rearrangement joins TRBV30 to TRBJ2-1, with 10 nucleotides matching TRBD2. This CDR3 has 15 amino acids. V lost 2 bases, J lost 5 bases, and 6 bases stayed unmatched. The germline CDR1 and CDR2 sequences are GTSNPN and SVGIG (reference sequence). CDR3 sequence reads: CAWSRWTSGNNEQFF. The CDR3 DNA sequence: TGTGCCTGGAGTCGCTGGACTAGCGGAAACAATGAGCAGTTCTTC. The full variable domain, completed using reference TRBV30 and TRBJ2-1, is SQTIHQWPATLVQPVGSPLSLECTVEGTSNPNLYWYRQAAGRGLQLLFYSVGIGQISSEVPQNLSASRPQDRQFILSSKKLLLSDSGFYLCAWSRWTSGNNEQFFGPGTRLTVL.

This clone was picked up one time. The chain couples TRBV18 to TRBJ1-5, with 8 bases fitting TRBD1. This CDR3 is 15 amino acids long. V was pared by 6 bases and J by 1 base, with 5 bases of the junction left unmatched. From germline, CDR1 is KGHSH and CDR2 LQKENI. The CDR3 region is CASSLQGVSNQPQHF. CDR3 in DNA: TGTGCCAGCTCGCTACAGGGGGTAAGCAATCAGCCCCAGCATTTT. The entire variable domain, with the rest obtained from reference TRBV18 and TRBJ1-5, is as follows: NAGVMQNPRHLVRRRGQEARLRCSPMKGHSHVYWYRQLPEEGLKFMVYLQKENIIDESGMPKERFSAEFPKEGPSILRIQQVVRGDSAAYFCASSLQGVSNQPQHFGDGTRLSIL.

J is TRBJ1-1 and V is TRBV14; D may be TRBD1 (6 bases). Between the trimmed V and J ends, which lost 4 bases and 0 bases, there was a span of 12 bases. CDR1 SGHDN and CDR2 FVKESK come from the germline V gene. The CDR3 runs 15 residues. For the CDR3, the DNA is TGTGCCAGCAGCCCTAAGGGGGTTGTGAACACTGAAGCTTTCTTT. Amino acids: CASSPKGVVNTEAFF. Filled out from reference TRBV14 and TRBJ1-1, the complete variable domain reads EAGVTQFPSHSVIEKGQTVTLRCDPISGHDNLYWYRRVMGKEIKFLLHFVKESKQDESGMPNNRFLAERTGGTYSTLKVQPAELEDSGVYFCASSPKGVVNTEAFFGQGTRLTVV.